This entry describes one TCR beta chain. Its antigen is not known. This record belongs to a study of CD8 T cells in ankylosing spondylitis. A single record per CDR3 protein comes from TCRdb applying MiXCR to the 5' RACE reads. The table has a few hundred thousand distinct CDR3 sequences, roughly 12% seen once. Findings and caveats of the study: Within ankylosing spondylitis blood, a TCR beta motif made up of several highly homologous variants appeared to be characteristic.

CDR3 size: 15 residues. The V end was cut by 1 base, the J end by 0 bases, with 8 bases between. In germline, CDR1 is SGHTA, CDR2 FQGNSA. The gene calls are TRBV7-2 and TRBJ2-3; D gene ambiguous. This receptor was taken from a male donor with ankylosing spondylitis. The sequencing sample was made of blood, either unsorted or a sorted T cell fraction (not recorded which). CDR3 sequence: CASSLDRSSTDTQYF. For the CDR3, the DNA is TGTGCCAGCAGCTTAGATCGCAGTAGCACAGATACGCAGTATTTT.